These T cell receptor beta chains were read from a single sample in a study of beta chain features in type 1 diabetes. Measured with immunoSEQ multiplex PCR; TCRdb has only the in-frame clones, and not every one. Altogether fewer than 500,000 clones are present, 11% to 15% being singletons, with the ten largest covering 0.035% to 0.04%. The sample comprised naive CD4+ T cells from blood. All receptors come from a man aged 25-45 years in good health. The CDR3 runs from the conserved cysteine through the conserved F or W. A D gene is named only where the DNA matches it firmly. Only part of the rows carry a size: once, few, many, or a class if the clone is expanded.

v_call	j_call	clone_size	d_call	cdr3_nt	cdr3_aa
TRBV6-5	TRBJ2-4	few	TRBD1	TGTGCCAGCAGGGACAGGGAATACAAAAACATTCAGTACTTC	CASRDREYKNIQYF
TRBV6-5	TRBJ1-2	.	.	TGTGCCAGCAGTTACTCCCCTGCCTATGGCTACACCTTC	CASSYSPAYGYTF
TRBV30	TRBJ2-5	.	.	TGTGCCTGGGGGAAGCGGTTTCAAGAGACCCAGTACTTC	CAWGKRFQETQYF
TRBV9	TRBJ1-2	.	.	TGTGCCAGCAGCGTAGGCCCCTCGATCTTGGGCGGGGGCTACACCTTC	CASSVGPSILGGGYTF
TRBV9	TRBJ2-4	many	TRBD1	TGTGCCAGCAGCGGACCGGGACAGAAAAACATTCAGTACTTC	CASSGPGQKNIQYF
TRBV7-6	TRBJ1-3	few	.	TGTGCCAGCAGCAGGAATCTTGGAAACACCATATATTTT	CASSRNLGNTIYF
TRBV16	TRBJ1-4	few	.	TGTGCCAGCAAGGACAGACGAAATGAAAAACTGTTTTTT	CASKDRRNEKLFF
TRBV7-8	TRBJ2-2	.	.	TGTGCCAGCAGCGCGAACACCGGGGAGCTGTTTTTT	CASSANTGELFF
TRBV9	TRBJ1-5	few	TRBD1	TGTGCCAGCAGCGTGGACAGGGTTGGTCAGCCCCAGCATTTT	CASSVDRVGQPQHF
TRBV2	TRBJ1-2	.	TRBD1	TGTGCCAGCAGTAGAGCAAATCGACAGGGCAATGGCTACACCTTC	CASSRANRQGNGYTF
TRBV11-2	TRBJ2-5	.	.	TGTGCCAGCAGCTTAACGGGGGCCGTCCAAGAGACCCAGTACTTC	CASSLTGAVQETQYF
TRBV29-1	TRBJ1-2	.	TRBD1	TGCAGCGTAGAACTTCCGGGACAGACACGCTACACCTTC	CSVELPGQTRYTF
TRBV30	TRBJ2-1	many	.	TGTGCCTGGACGCGACTGGAGAGCTCCTACAATGAGCAGTTCTTC	CAWTRLESSYNEQFF
TRBV5-1	TRBJ1-1	few	TRBD1	TGCGCCAGCAGCTTATCCGGGACAGGGGACATGAACACTGAAGCTTTCTTT	CASSLSGTGDMNTEAFF
TRBV7-9	TRBJ2-3	.	TRBD2	TGTGCCAGCAGCCAGTTAGCGGGAGTACGGGATACGCAGTATTTT	CASSQLAGVRDTQYF
TRBV7-2	TRBJ2-3	.	TRBD2	TGTGCCAGCAGCTTACTAGCGGGCCACACAGATACGCAGTATTTT	CASSLLAGHTDTQYF
TRBV28	TRBJ1-6	few	.	TGTGCCAGCAGGCGGACATATAATTCACCCCTCCACTTT	CASRRTYNSPLHF
TRBV7-9	TRBJ2-1	.	.	TGTGCCAGCAGCTTAGCTGGGAGCTCCTACAATGAGCAGTTCTTC	CASSLAGSSYNEQFF
TRBV30	TRBJ1-1	.	.	TGTGCCTGGACTGAAGCTGAAGCTTTCTTT	CAWTEAEAFF
TRBV5-4	TRBJ1-2	few	.	TGTGCCAGCAGCTTAGGGGGTAGATCGTCTGGCTACACCTTC	CASSLGGRSSGYTF
TRBV7-9	TRBJ2-3	few	.	TGTGCCAGCAGCCCTCTTAACACAGATACGCAGTATTTT	CASSPLNTDTQYF
TRBV7-2	TRBJ1-2	.	.	TGTGCCAGCAGCAATACGTATGCTGGGGTAAATGCCGATGGCTACACCTTC	CASSNTYAGVNADGYTF
TRBV15	TRBJ2-1	few	.	TGTGCCACCAGGTTACCCAGGGGGCGGCTACTAGCGGAAAACAATGAGCAGTTCTTC	CATRLPRGRLLAENNEQFF
TRBV7-9	TRBJ2-7	few	.	TGTGCCAGCAGCTTCGGCGGGAACACCTACGAGCAGTACTTC	CASSFGGNTYEQYF
TRBV9	TRBJ1-1	.	.	TGTGCCAGCAGCGCCACCAGAGGCGCGGGGAACACTGAAGCTTTCTTT	CASSATRGAGNTEAFF
TRBV5-1	TRBJ2-3	.	TRBD2	TGCGCCAGCAGCACGGGACTAGCGGGAGGTTCGGATACGCAGTATTTT	CASSTGLAGGSDTQYF
TRBV27	TRBJ1-2	few	.	TGTGCCAGCAGTTTAACGGGGAGCTATGGCTACACCTTC	CASSLTGSYGYTF
TRBV5-4	TRBJ2-3	.	TRBD1	TGTGCCAGCAGCTCGGGACCGGGACAGAGAAAAAGCACAGATACGCAGTATTTT	CASSSGPGQRKSTDTQYF
TRBV7-8	TRBJ2-1	.	.	TGTGCCAGCAGCTCAGAGACAGGATACAATGAGCAGTTCTTC	CASSSETGYNEQFF
TRBV7-2	TRBJ2-1	.	.	TGTGCCAGCAGCCCACTAGGGAGGACTGAGCAGTTCTTC	CASSPLGRTEQFF
TRBV7-9	TRBJ2-3	many	.	TGTGCCAGCAGCTTGAGCGGGAGCACAGATACGCAGTATTTT	CASSLSGSTDTQYF
TRBV7-6	TRBJ2-1	.	TRBD2	TGTGCCAGCAGCCTAGCGGGAGGTTACAACAATGAGCAGTTCTTC	CASSLAGGYNNEQFF
TRBV7-2	TRBJ2-2	.	TRBD2	TGTGCCAGCAGGTACGGAGTACGACTAGCGGCGAACACCGGGGAGCTGTTTTTT	CASRYGVRLAANTGELFF
TRBV4-3	TRBJ2-5	.	.	TGCGCCAGCAGCCCCCGCAGGCAAGAGACCCAGTACTTC	CASSPRRQETQYF
TRBV9	TRBJ1-1	few	.	TGTGCCAGCAGCCCAATGCAGACTAATGATTACACTGAAGCTTTCTTT	CASSPMQTNDYTEAFF
TRBV9	TRBJ2-5	few	TRBD2	TGTGCCAGCAGCTTAGGGACTAGCGGATTACAAGAGACCCAGTACTTC	CASSLGTSGLQETQYF
TRBV4-3	TRBJ2-7	few	.	TGCGCCAGCAGCCCGGGATTTCGATACGAGCAGTACTTC	CASSPGFRYEQYF
TRBV7-9	TRBJ2-3	.	.	TGTGCCAGCAGCTTAGGTGGTTCAGACCACCTTAAGGCAGATACGCAGTATTTT	CASSLGGSDHLKADTQYF
TRBV5-4	TRBJ2-1	.	TRBD2	TGTGCCAGCAGCTCCAGCGGGGGAACCCACAATGAGCAGTTCTTC	CASSSSGGTHNEQFF
TRBV5-1	TRBJ1-1	few	.	TGCGCCAGCAGGCTAAGGACAGAACCCACTGAAGCTTTCTTT	CASRLRTEPTEAFF
TRBV30	TRBJ2-3	.	.	TGTGCCTGCGCCCCCGTGGGGTTTTCCACAGATACGCAGTATTTT	CACAPVGFSTDTQYF
TRBV18	TRBJ2-5	.	TRBD1	TGTGCCAGCTGCCAGGGGGCGCGGGAGACCCAGTACTTC	CASCQGARETQYF
TRBV9	TRBJ2-7	.	.	TGTGCCAGCAGCCCTCAACCACAAGTTCCCTACGAGCAGTACTTC	CASSPQPQVPYEQYF
TRBV4-1	TRBJ1-1	few	.	TGCGCCAGCAGCCAAGTCCAGGGCCGGAACACTGAAGCTTTCTTT	CASSQVQGRNTEAFF
TRBV4-1	TRBJ2-1	few	.	TGCGCCAGCAGCCAAGTAAGCGCATCCTACAATGAGCAGTTCTTC	CASSQVSASYNEQFF
TRBV4-2	TRBJ2-3	.	.	TGTGCCAGCAGCCAAGGAAACACAGATACGCAGTATTTT	CASSQGNTDTQYF
TRBV27	TRBJ2-1	.	.	TGTGCCAGCAGGGGAGCGGATACCTACAATGAGCAGTTCTTC	CASRGADTYNEQFF
TRBV18	TRBJ1-2	.	.	TGTGCCAGCTCACAGGACTATGGCTACACCTTC	CASSQDYGYTF
TRBV4-3	TRBJ2-4	few	.	TGCGCCAGCAGCCAAGGGTTCGCGGGGGCCAAAAACATTCAGTACTTC	CASSQGFAGAKNIQYF
TRBV27	TRBJ2-1	few	.	TGTGCCAGCAGTTCGGGACGATACAATGAGCAGTTCTTC	CASSSGRYNEQFF
TRBV20-1	TRBJ1-1	.	.	TGCAGCTCAGGGGCCTACACTGAAGCTTTCTTT	CSSGAYTEAFF
TRBV2	TRBJ2-1	.	TRBD1	TGTGCCAGCAGTTTAAACAGGGGGCTGGATGAGCAGTTCTTC	CASSLNRGLDEQFF
TRBV29-1	TRBJ2-7	.	.	TGCAGCGTTGTGAAGGGCCAGGGGTCCTACGAGCAGTACTTC	CSVVKGQGSYEQYF
TRBV7-8	TRBJ2-6	few	.	TGTGCCACCTGCCTTGGAGGGGCCAACGTCCTGACTTTC	CATCLGGANVLTF
TRBV7-9	TRBJ2-3	few	.	TGTGCCAGCAGGGCGACCCAGGCAGATACGCAGTATTTT	CASRATQADTQYF